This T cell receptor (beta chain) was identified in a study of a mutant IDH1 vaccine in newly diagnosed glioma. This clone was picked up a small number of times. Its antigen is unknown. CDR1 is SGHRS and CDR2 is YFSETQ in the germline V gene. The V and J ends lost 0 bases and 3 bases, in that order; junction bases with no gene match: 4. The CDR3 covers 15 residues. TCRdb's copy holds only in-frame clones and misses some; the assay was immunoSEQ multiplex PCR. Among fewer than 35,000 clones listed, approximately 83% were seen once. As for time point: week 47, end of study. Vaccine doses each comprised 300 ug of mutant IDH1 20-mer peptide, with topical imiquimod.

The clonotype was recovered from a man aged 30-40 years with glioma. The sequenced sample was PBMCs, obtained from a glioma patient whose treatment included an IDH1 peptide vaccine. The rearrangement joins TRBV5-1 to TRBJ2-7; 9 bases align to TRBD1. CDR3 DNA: TGCGCCAGCAGCTTGGCTAGACAGGGGGACTACGAGCAGTACTTC. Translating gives CASSLARQGDYEQYF.